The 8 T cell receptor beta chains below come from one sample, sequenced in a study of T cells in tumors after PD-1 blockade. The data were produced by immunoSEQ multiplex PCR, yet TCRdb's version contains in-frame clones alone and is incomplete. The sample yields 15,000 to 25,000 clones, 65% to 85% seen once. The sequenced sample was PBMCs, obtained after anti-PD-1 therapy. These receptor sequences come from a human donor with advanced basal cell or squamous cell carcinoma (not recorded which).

The CDR3 spells CASSQVTSGNNEQFF. The DNA of the CDR3 is TGTGCCAGCAGCCAAGTTACTAGCGGGAACAATGAGCAGTTCTTC. The chain carries TRBV4-2 and TRBJ2-1; TRBD2 aligns across 10 bases. Looked up from germline, CDR1 is LGHNA and CDR2 is YNFKEQ. Losses at the gene ends were 1 base for V and 5 bases for J; bases not matched to a gene: 2. This CDR3 comprises 15 residues.

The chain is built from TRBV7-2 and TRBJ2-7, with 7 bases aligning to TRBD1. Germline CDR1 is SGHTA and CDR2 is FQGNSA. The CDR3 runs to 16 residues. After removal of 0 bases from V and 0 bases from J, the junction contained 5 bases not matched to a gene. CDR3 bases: TGTGCCAGCAGCTTAGCTTCGACAGGGAGCTCCTACGAGCAGTACTTC. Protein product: CASSLASTGSSYEQYF. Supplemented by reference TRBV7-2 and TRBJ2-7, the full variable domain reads GAGVSQSPSNKVTEKGKDVELRCDPISGHTALYWYRQSLGQGLEFLIYFQGNSAPDKSGLPSDRFSAERTGGSVSTLTIQRTQQEDSAVYLCASSLASTGSSYEQYFGPGTRLTVT.

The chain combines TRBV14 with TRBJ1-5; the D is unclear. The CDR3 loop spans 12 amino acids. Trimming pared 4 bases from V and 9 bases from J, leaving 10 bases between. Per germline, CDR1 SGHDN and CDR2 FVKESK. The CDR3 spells CASSPLYWPQHF. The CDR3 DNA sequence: TGTGCCAGCAGCCCGCTATATTGGCCCCAGCATTTT.

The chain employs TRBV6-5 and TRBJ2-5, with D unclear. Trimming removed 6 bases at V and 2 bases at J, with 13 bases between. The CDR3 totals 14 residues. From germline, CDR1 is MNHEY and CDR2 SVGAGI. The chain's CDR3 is CASSPGFTQETQYF. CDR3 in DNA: TGTGCCAGCAGCCCAGGTTTTACTCAAGAGACCCAGTACTTC.

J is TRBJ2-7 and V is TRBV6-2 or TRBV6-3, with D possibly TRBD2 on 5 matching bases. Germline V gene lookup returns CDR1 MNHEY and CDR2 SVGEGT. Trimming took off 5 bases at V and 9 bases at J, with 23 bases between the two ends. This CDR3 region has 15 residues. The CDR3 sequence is CASSQSGQRAFGQYF. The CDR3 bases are TGTGCCAGCAGTCAGTCTGGGCAGAGGGCTTTCGGGCAGTACTTC.

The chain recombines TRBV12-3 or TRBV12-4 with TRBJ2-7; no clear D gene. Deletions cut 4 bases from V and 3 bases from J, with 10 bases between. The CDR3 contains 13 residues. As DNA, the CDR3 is TGTGCCAGCAGTTCCGTATTCGACTACGAGCAGTACTTC. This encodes CASSSVFDYEQYF.

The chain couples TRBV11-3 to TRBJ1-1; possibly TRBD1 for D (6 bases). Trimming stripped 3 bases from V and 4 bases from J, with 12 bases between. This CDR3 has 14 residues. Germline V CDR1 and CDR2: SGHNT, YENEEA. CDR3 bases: TGTGCCAGCAGCTTGCTTAGGGGGGGCACTGAAGCTTTCTTT. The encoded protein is CASSLLRGGTEAFF.

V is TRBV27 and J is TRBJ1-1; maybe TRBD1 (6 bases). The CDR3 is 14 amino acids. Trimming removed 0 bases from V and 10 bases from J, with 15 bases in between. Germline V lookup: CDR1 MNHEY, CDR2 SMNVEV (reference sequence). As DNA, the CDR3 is TGTGCCAGCAGTTTATCAGGGACGCTCAGGGGAGCTTTCTTT. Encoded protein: CASSLSGTLRGAFF.